These T cell receptor beta chains were read from a single sample in a study of identical twins. TCRdb itself ran the 5' RACE reads through MiXCR, one entry per CDR3 protein. Of 1.5 million or so distinct CDR3 sequences listed, less than 35% are singletons. Sequenced: cord blood. The source is a newborn girl in good health. The CDR3 runs from the conserved cysteine through the conserved F or W.

v_call	j_call	cdr3_aa
TRBV24-1	TRBJ1-2	CATSDYGNYGYTF
TRBV7-9	TRBJ2-1	CASSARLAGINNEQFF
TRBV5-1	TRBJ1-1	CASRVQERNTEAFF
TRBV5-1	TRBJ2-3	CASSLLHRFSTDTQYF
TRBV15	TRBJ1-5	CATSRDLGAYSNQPQHF
TRBV7-9	TRBJ1-2	CASSFLDREGGYTF
TRBV7-9	TRBJ1-2	CASSVRTGNYGYTF
TRBV11-2	TRBJ1-2	CASSPTGTANYDYTF
TRBV20-1	TRBJ2-2	CSAPPTSITGELFF
TRBV7-2	TRBJ2-1	CASSPAGGSEQFF
TRBV30	TRBJ1-1	CAWSVRGSEAFF
TRBV6-5	TRBJ2-7	CASSYGDEQYF
TRBV7-9	TRBJ1-2	CASSLGDRGLYYGYTF
TRBV5-4	TRBJ2-1	CAPGQGSPPYNEQFF
TRBV20-1	TRBJ2-7	CSAKDGRWGYEQYF
TRBV7-2	TRBJ2-1	CASSLVGTSGDWNNEQFF
TRBV2	TRBJ1-4	CASTVFDEKLFF
TRBV20-1	TRBJ1-6	CSARGPGQGASPLHF
TRBV5-1	TRBJ2-7	CASSLGHPWEQYF
TRBV2	TRBJ1-2	CASRGTGGLIGYTF
TRBV7-8	TRBJ1-1	CASSSPFLVGNTEAFF
TRBV2	TRBJ1-1	CASRVNFDTEAFF
TRBV13	TRBJ2-1	CASSLSAGGPSGSYNEQFF
TRBV4-1	TRBJ1-1	CASSHSRAQGDTEAFF
TRBV2	TRBJ1-5	CASSVMGPRQPQHF
TRBV3-1	TRBJ2-5	CASKGPWTQYF
TRBV30	TRBJ1-2	CAWTDPTGPSSGYTF
TRBV24-1	TRBJ1-1	CATRGRDYMNTEAFF
TRBV4-2	TRBJ2-3	CASSQDPRGVDTQYF
TRBV4-2	TRBJ1-2	CASSQDGEEYGYTF
TRBV2	TRBJ2-2	CASSSGPNANTGELFF
TRBV2	TRBJ2-1	CASSEGLYNEQFF
TRBV7-2	TRBJ1-6	CASSGQGPLNSPLHF
TRBV12-3/TRBV12-4	TRBJ2-5	CASKTGTSNAETQYF
TRBV29-1	TRBJ1-2	CSVSGTTF
TRBV6-1	TRBJ1-1	CASDIRAYTEAFF
TRBV29-1	TRBJ2-7	CSVGSGSSYEQYF
TRBV7-9	.	CASSLAPAQSEQYF
TRBV24-1	TRBJ2-3	CATRDSTDTRYF
TRBV7-2	TRBJ1-3	CAGSVTVPSTGNTIYF
TRBV6-2/TRBV6-3	TRBJ1-5	CASGQPWNQPQHF
TRBV27	TRBJ1-2	CASSFNGFYGYTF
TRBV4-1	.	CASSQDYREISGETQYF
TRBV20-1	TRBJ2-2	CSPASYTNTGELFF
TRBV12-3/TRBV12-4	TRBJ2-3	CASSPPSGGCTDTQYF
TRBV12-3/TRBV12-4	TRBJ2-1	CATQTSGSYNEQFF
TRBV20-1	.	CSAHLYEQYF